These 29 T cell receptor beta chains came from one sample sequenced in a study of regulatory T cells in long-lasting Graves disease. As to time point: newly diagnosed GD, antithyroid drugs for less than 3 months. PBMC RNA was the source of the TCR library. In building TCR beta libraries, iRepertoire HTBI primers were used together with Arm-PCR of CDR3 regions. TCRdb re-called the multiplex PCR reads through MiXCR, storing one row per CDR3 protein. Of 350,000 to 450,000 distinct CDR3 sequences in the sample, 15% were seen once. These sequences were also reported in another study, on T cells in Graves' hyperthyroidism and ophthalmopathy.

The source material was peripheral blood mononuclear cells (PBMCs), sampled at new diagnosis, from a patient treated with antithyroid drugs. The receptors shown here come from a young woman with Graves disease.

This clonotype occurred many times. The V and J genes are TRBV10-3 and TRBJ2-3, with unresolved D. V lost 0 bases, J lost 4 bases, and 8 bases lay in between. Germline lookup yields CDR1 ENHRY and CDR2 SYGVKD. CDR3 length: 14 amino acids. The CDR3 here is CAISESLSPDTQYF. The CDR3 DNA reads TGTGCCATCAGTGAGTCGTTGAGTCCAGATACGCAGTATTTT.

The sample holds many counts of this clonotype. CDR3 in DNA: TGTGCCATCAGTGATCGGACCCGAGGCCAAGAGACCCAGTACTTC. Encoded protein: CAISDRTRGQETQYF. The chain has TRBV10-3 and TRBJ2-5; D gene ambiguous. The CDR3 loop spans 15 amino acids. V lost 3 bases to trimming and J lost 1 base, with 12 bases between them. The germline CDR1 and CDR2 sequences are ENHRY and SYGVKD.

At least ten counts were recorded for this clonotype. The V call is TRBV5-8, the J call TRBJ2-1; 8 positions match TRBD2. Trimming removed 0 bases from V and 3 bases from J; junction bases left unmatched: 8. Germline V gene sequence: CDR1 SGHTS, CDR2 YDEGEE. The CDR3 has 17 amino acids. The CDR3 is CASSLAVLAALYNEQFF. DNA for the CDR3: TGTGCCAGCAGCTTGGCCGTACTAGCGGCACTCTACAATGAGCAGTTCTTC.

There are many counts of this clonotype. The genes are TRBV29-1 and TRBJ2-2; a weak D match, TRBD1 (6 bases). The germline V and J ends were trimmed by 2 bases and 6 bases, with 10 bases remaining between them. The CDR3 contains 13 residues. Germline CDR1 and CDR2: SQVTM and ANQGSEA. The CDR3 DNA is TGCAGCGTTGAACCGACAGGCGCCGGGGAGCTGTTTTTT. Translated: CSVEPTGAGELFF.

The CDR3 here is CASSVTDLGGYTF. CDR3 DNA: TGTGCCAGCAGTGTAACGGATCTAGGTGGCTACACCTTC. The chain links TRBV2 to TRBJ1-2; no clear D gene. V shed 4 bases and J shed 7 bases, with 13 bases lying between them. Germline CDR1 SNHLY, CDR2 FYNNEI. The CDR3 is made up of 13 amino acids.

This clonotype showed up many times. This chain links TRBV11-3 with TRBJ2-1; 10 nucleotides line up with TRBD2. The CDR3 consists of 21 residues. The V gene's germline CDR1 is SGHNT and CDR2 YENEEA. The V gene end was trimmed by 2 bases and the J gene end by 1 base; junction bases not matched to a gene: 17. CDR3 residues: CASSLRRSEREGIGSYNEQFF. Written as DNA, the CDR3 is TGTGCCAGCAGCTTAAGGCGTTCGGAGCGGGAGGGCATTGGGTCCTACAATGAGCAGTTCTTC.

This clonotype was seen a handful of times. Its ends do not fully match the called genes, so a read error is possible. The chain has TRBV5-4 and TRBJ1-2; D not resolved. Germline values: CDR1 SGHNT, CDR2 YYREEE (reference sequence). This CDR3 region has 8 residues. In DNA, the CDR3 is TGTGCCAGCAGCCGCCCCGGGTTC. Its translation is CASSRPGF.

The gene calls are TRBV4-1 and TRBJ2-7; D gene unclear. V lost 0 bases, J lost 2 bases, and 17 bases lay in between. CDR3 length: 17 residues. Germline V lookup: CDR1 MGHRA, CDR2 YSYEKL. CDR3 nucleotides: TGCGCCAGCAGCCAAGAAACGACACCGCGTGAGACCTACGAGCAGTACTTC. This translates into CASSQETTPRETYEQYF.

The table lists this clonotype with a few counts. The chain combines TRBV28 with TRBJ1-6; possible D gene TRBD1, 6 bases. Germline V gene lookup returns CDR1 MDHEN and CDR2 SYDVKM. The CDR3 runs to 12 residues. With 6 bases removed from V and 10 bases from J, the gap between germline ends came to 10 bases. The CDR3 coding sequence is TGTGCCAGCAGCCTTAGGGGGTCACCCCTCCACTTT. It translates to CASSLRGSPLHF.

This clonotype occurred many times. The V gene is TRBV6-1, the J gene TRBJ1-3, with TRBD1 identical over 8 bases. The ends lost 7 bases at V and 0 bases at J; junction bases unmatched: 8. From germline, CDR1 is MNHNS and CDR2 SASEGT. This CDR3 contains 16 residues. This chain's CDR3 is CASKRQGQNSGNTIYF. The CDR3 nucleotides are TGTGCCAGCAAACGACAGGGGCAGAACTCTGGAAACACCATATATTTT.

This clonotype was detected ten times or more. The J gene is TRBJ1-5, the V gene TRBV27; TRBD1 agrees at 11 bases. V gave up 7 bases and J gave up 6 bases; unmatched junction bases: 14. The length of the CDR3 is 17 residues. The germline gives CDR1 MNHEY, CDR2 SMNVEV (reference sequence). The CDR3 DNA sequence: TGTGCCAGCACCGCCGGGACAGGGGGTAGGTTGTTTCAGCCCCAGCATTTT. This translates into CASTAGTGGRLFQPQHF.

This clonotype was picked up many times. V and J are TRBV7-9 and TRBJ2-7; D uncertain. This CDR3 is 13 amino acids long. Germline loops: CDR1 SEHNR, CDR2 FQNEAQ (reference sequence). V lost 5 bases and J 3 bases, leaving 11 bases between the germline ends. The CDR3 protein is CASSPNNDYEQYF. The CDR3 bases are TGTGCCAGCAGCCCCAATAACGACTACGAGCAGTACTTC. The whole variable domain, filled in from reference TRBV7-9 and TRBJ2-7, reads DTGVSQNPRHKITKRGQNVTFRCDPISEHNRLYWYRQTLGQGPEFLTYFQNEAQLEKSRLLSDRFSAERPKGSFSTLEIQRTEQGDSAMYLCASSPNNDYEQYFGPGTRLTVT.

The chain has TRBV20-1 and TRBJ2-1; TRBD2 agrees at 14 bases. The junction had 7 bases not matched to a gene; V was cut back by 0 bases and J by 6 bases. CDR1 and CDR2 (germline): DFQATT, SNEGSKA (reference sequence). This CDR3 has 17 residues. CDR3 DNA sequence: TGCAGTGCTAGAGATCCGGGACTAGCGGGAGCGGGCAATGAGCAGTTCTTC. Residues: CSARDPGLAGAGNEQFF.

V gene TRBV7-9 combines with J gene TRBJ1-5; D remains unclear. This CDR3 comprises 14 residues. Looked up from germline, CDR1 is SEHNR and CDR2 is FQNEAQ (reference sequence). The germline V and J ends were trimmed by 4 bases and 2 bases, with 9 bases remaining between them. The CDR3 nucleotides read TGTGCCAGCAGCTCACTAGGTGGCAATCAGCCCCAGCATTTT. This codes for CASSSLGGNQPQHF.

About this clonotype itself: Just one base apart from a much larger clone, this may be a read error. The chain combines TRBV6-5 with TRBJ2-1; the match to TRBD1 covers 9 bases. The end of the DNA is better explained by TRBJ2-5, so the J call may be wrong. Per germline, CDR1 MNHEY and CDR2 SVGAGI. The CDR3 contains 17 residues. As DNA, the CDR3 is TGTGCCAGCAGTTCCACCCCCGGACAGGGGACGGCAGAGACCCAGTACTTC. It is translated as CASSSTPGQGTAETQYF.

This clonotype occurred many times. CDR3 in DNA: TGTGCCAGCACCAACGATGCCCCAGCGGGAGGTGACGAGCAGTACTTC. Translation: CASTNDAPAGGDEQYF. This sequence joins TRBV5-5 and TRBJ2-7; 9 positions agree with TRBD2. CDR3 length: 16 residues. V was pared by 6 bases and J by 5 bases, with 15 bases of the junction left unmatched. Germline values: CDR1 SGHKS, CDR2 YYEKEE (reference sequence).

This clonotype has ten or more counts. This sequence joins TRBV7-9 and TRBJ2-5, with D unresolved. V shed 1 base and J shed 0 bases, with 6 bases lying between them. The CDR3 loop spans 14 amino acids. CDR1 and CDR2 from the germline V gene are SEHNR and FQNEAQ (reference sequence). This CDR3 is CASSLDLDQETQYF. CDR3 sequence (DNA): TGTGCCAGCAGCTTAGATTTGGACCAAGAGACCCAGTACTTC.

Many counts were recorded for this clonotype. This chain uses TRBV20-1 with TRBJ2-1; D not resolved. V shed 1 base and J shed 6 bases, with 7 bases lying between them. Per germline, CDR1 DFQATT and CDR2 SNEGSKA (reference sequence). CDR3 length: 12 residues. CDR3 amino acids: CSARAELNEQFF. In nucleotides, the CDR3 is TGCAGTGCTAGAGCAGAACTCAATGAGCAGTTCTTC.

The rearrangement joins TRBV5-1 to TRBJ1-2, with D perhaps matching TRBD1 (6 bases). The CDR3 consists of 13 residues. Germline CDR1 and CDR2: SGHRS and YFSETQ. V was trimmed by 4 bases and J by 8 bases, leaving 15 bases between them. CDR3 in amino acids: CASSQGTLWGYTF. In nucleotides, the CDR3 is TGCGCCAGCAGCCAGGGGACCCTGTGGGGCTACACCTTC.

This clonotype was detected ten times or more. The chain links TRBV7-3 to TRBJ2-5; D remains ambiguous. Germline CDR1 SGHTA, CDR2 FQGTGA. This CDR3 comprises 14 residues. V was pared by 2 bases and J by 3 bases, with 10 bases between. CDR3 residues: CASSLAAREETQYF. For the CDR3, the DNA is TGTGCCAGCAGCTTAGCGGCCCGTGAAGAGACCCAGTACTTC.

This clonotype has at least ten counts. This rearrangement joins TRBV12-3 or TRBV12-4 to TRBJ2-7, with D perhaps matching TRBD1 or TRBD2 (5 bases each). The V and J ends lost 6 bases and 2 bases respectively, with 11 bases between them. The CDR3 covers 13 residues. The CDR3 bases are TGTGCCAGCAGCCGGGACGGAGCCTACGAGCAGTACTTC. It is translated as CASSRDGAYEQYF.

On this clonotype: This may be a read error: a much more frequent sequence differs by one nucleotide. The chain links TRBV5-8 to TRBJ1-5; D is uncertain. V was cut by 10 bases and J by 4 bases, with 12 bases left in between. The CDR3 totals 12 residues. The germline V gene encodes CDR1 SGHTS and CDR2 YDEGEE. The CDR3 DNA is TGTGCCTGCGATGGAGGTAATCAGCCCCAGCATTTT. Protein sequence: CACDGGNQPQHF.

With respect to this clonotype: The likely explanation is a read error, given a far larger clone one base away. This rearrangement joins TRBV12-3 or TRBV12-4 to TRBJ2-1; D possibly corresponds to TRBD2 (5 bases). Between the trimmed V and J ends, which lost 8 bases and 10 bases, there was a span of 21 bases. The length of the CDR3 is 14 residues. This CDR3 reads CASQSPVTDYEQFF. The CDR3 coding sequence is TGTGCCAGCCAAAGCCCGGTCACCGACTACGAGCAGTTCTTC.

This clonotype was observed at least ten times. The chain uses TRBV20-1 and TRBJ2-7; TRBD1 matches 7 bases. CDR1 DFQATT and CDR2 SNEGSKA come from the germline V gene (reference sequence). V lost 0 bases and J lost 1; bases outside the gene matches: 6. This CDR3 has 15 residues. CDR3 DNA sequence: TGCAGTGCTAGAGATCCGACAGGGCTGTCCTACGAGCAGTACTTC. Its protein product is CSARDPTGLSYEQYF.

The rearrangement uses TRBV28 and TRBJ2-3, with D perhaps matching TRBD1 (6 bases). Trimming took 6 bases from V and 5 from J, leaving 15 bases between them. CDR3 length: 14 amino acids. Germline V gene data show CDR1 as MDHEN and CDR2 as SYDVKM. CDR3 DNA sequence: TGTGCCAGCAGCAAACAGGGCCTCAGAGATACGCAGTATTTT. Amino acids: CASSKQGLRDTQYF.

The gene calls are TRBV11-1 and TRBJ2-1; D is perhaps TRBD2 (5 bases). The ends were cut back, 0 bases at V and 3 bases at J, with 9 bases in the middle. CDR3 length: 15 residues. Looked up from germline, CDR1 is SGHAT and CDR2 is FQDESV (reference sequence). Written as DNA, the CDR3 is TGTGCCAGCAGCTTAGCCGGGATACTCTACAATGAGCAGTTCTTC. Translation gives CASSLAGILYNEQFF.

This clonotype was seen a few times. This chain joins TRBV5-4 and TRBJ1-2; 7 bases fit TRBD1. CDR3 length: 15 residues. The germline V gene has CDR1 SGHNT and CDR2 YYREEE (reference sequence). V shed 1 base and J 2 bases; nucleotides not matched to a gene: 5. The CDR3 region has the DNA TGTGCCAGCAGCTTGATGGTGACAGGGAACTATGGCTACACCTTC. Protein sequence: CASSLMVTGNYGYTF.

In this sample, this clonotype turned up many times. V is TRBV9 and J is TRBJ2-2; D gene uncertain. Trimming removed 0 bases at V and 5 bases at J, with 14 bases between. CDR1 SGDLS and CDR2 YYNGEE come from the germline V gene. There are 16 residues in the CDR3. This CDR3 is CASSVAVGMRTGELFF. The CDR3 DNA sequence: TGTGCCAGCAGCGTAGCGGTCGGAATGAGGACCGGGGAGCTGTTTTTT.

Many counts were recorded for this clonotype. DNA for the CDR3: TGTGCCAGCAGCCAAGAGGGCGGCAGGGGGCCGAAGGAGACCCAGTACTTC. This sequence encodes CASSQEGGRGPKETQYF. This chain uses TRBV14 with TRBJ2-5, with 8 nucleotides matching TRBD1. V dropped 0 bases and J dropped 5; count of bases not matched to a gene: 11. Germline-derived CDR1 and CDR2 are SGHDN and FVKESK. The CDR3 has 17 residues.